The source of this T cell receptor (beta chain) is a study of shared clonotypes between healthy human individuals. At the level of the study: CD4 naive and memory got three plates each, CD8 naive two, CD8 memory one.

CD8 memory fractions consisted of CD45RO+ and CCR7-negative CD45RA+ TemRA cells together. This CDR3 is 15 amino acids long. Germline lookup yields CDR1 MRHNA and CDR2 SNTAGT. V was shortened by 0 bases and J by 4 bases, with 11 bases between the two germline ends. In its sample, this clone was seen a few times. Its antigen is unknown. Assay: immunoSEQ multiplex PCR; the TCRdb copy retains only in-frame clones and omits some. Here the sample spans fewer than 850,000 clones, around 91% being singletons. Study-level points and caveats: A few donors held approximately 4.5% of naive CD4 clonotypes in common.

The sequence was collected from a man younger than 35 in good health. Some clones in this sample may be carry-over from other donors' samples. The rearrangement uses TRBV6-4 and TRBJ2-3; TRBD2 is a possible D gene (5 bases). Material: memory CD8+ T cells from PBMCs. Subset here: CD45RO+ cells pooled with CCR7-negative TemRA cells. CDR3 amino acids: CASSDSKGGPDTQYF. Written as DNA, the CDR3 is TGTGCCAGCAGTGACTCGAAGGGCGGGCCAGATACGCAGTATTTT.